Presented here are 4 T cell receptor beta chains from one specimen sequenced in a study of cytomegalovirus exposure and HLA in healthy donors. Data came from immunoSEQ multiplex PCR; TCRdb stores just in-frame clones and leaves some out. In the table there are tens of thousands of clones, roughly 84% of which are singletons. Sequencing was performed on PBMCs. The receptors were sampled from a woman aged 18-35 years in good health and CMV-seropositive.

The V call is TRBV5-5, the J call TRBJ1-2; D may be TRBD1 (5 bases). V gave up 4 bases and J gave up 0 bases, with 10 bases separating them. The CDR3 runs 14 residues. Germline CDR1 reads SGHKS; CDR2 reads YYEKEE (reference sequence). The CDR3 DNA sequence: TGTGCCAGCAGCCTCAGGGCAGCTAACTATGGCTACACCTTC. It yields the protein CASSLRAANYGYTF.

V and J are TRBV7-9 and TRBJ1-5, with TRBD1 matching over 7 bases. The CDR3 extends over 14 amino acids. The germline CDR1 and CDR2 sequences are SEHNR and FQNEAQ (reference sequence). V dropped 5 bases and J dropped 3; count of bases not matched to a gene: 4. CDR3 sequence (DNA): TGTGCCAGCAGCCCGACAGGGCCCAATCAGCCCCAGCATTTT. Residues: CASSPTGPNQPQHF.

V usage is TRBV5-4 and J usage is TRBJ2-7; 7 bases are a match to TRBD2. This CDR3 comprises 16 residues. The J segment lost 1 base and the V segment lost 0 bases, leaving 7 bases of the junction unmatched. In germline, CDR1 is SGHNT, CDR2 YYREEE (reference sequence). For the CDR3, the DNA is TGTGCCAGCAGCTTGGGCACTAGCGCGATTTCCTACGAGCAGTACTTC. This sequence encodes CASSLGTSAISYEQYF.

The CDR3 spells CASSLGEGKLFF. The DNA for the CDR3 is TGTGCCAGCAGCCTGGGGGAGGGGAAACTGTTTTTT. The rearrangement links TRBV7-2 to TRBJ1-4; D perhaps matches TRBD1 (5 bases). Trimming removed 5 bases at V and 11 bases at J, with 12 bases between. Per the germline V gene, CDR1 is SGHTA and CDR2 is FQGNSA. The CDR3 runs to 12 residues.